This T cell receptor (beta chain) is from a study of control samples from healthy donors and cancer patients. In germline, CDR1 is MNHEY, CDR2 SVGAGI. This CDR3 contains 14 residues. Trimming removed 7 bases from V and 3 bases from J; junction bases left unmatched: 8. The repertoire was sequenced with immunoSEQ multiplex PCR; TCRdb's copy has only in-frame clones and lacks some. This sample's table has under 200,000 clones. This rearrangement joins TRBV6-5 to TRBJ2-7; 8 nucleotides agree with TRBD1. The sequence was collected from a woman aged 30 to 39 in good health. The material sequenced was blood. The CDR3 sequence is CASIRTGRNYEQYF. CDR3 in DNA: TGTGCCAGCATTAGGACAGGGAGAAACTACGAGCAGTACTTC.